This T cell receptor (beta chain) was retrieved from a study of CD8 T cells in ankylosing spondylitis. Germline V gives CDR1 MDHEN, CDR2 SYDVKM. The CDR3 consists of 14 residues. V trimming: 6 bases; J trimming: 4 bases; junction bases outside the gene matches: 7. Using quantitative 5'-RACE with molecular barcodes, the authors made TCR beta libraries. TCRdb analysed the 5' RACE reads with MiXCR anew, one entry per CDR3 protein. The sample holds approximately 35,000 distinct CDR3 sequences, approximately 10% seen once. This clonotype was observed a few times. Its antigen remains unknown. Study observations and caveats: Disease-linked clones reportedly concentrated significantly in matched ankylosing spondylitis synovial fluid. Earlier literature documents some of the motif variants in reactive arthritis synovial fluid and blood. Several highly homologous variants formed a TCR beta motif that appeared characteristic of ankylosing spondylitis blood.

Sequenced input: synovial fluid, either unsorted or a sorted T cell fraction (not recorded which). The TCR comes from a male donor with ankylosing spondylitis. The chain uses TRBV28 and TRBJ2-3; 7 nucleotides agree with TRBD1. CDR3 loop: CASRPRQGADTQYF. As DNA, the CDR3 is TGTGCCAGCAGACCCCGCCAGGGGGCAGATACGCAGTATTTT.